The clone carrying this TCR beta chain was observed a handful of times. Its antigen is not identified. This sample was included in a study of OX40 agonist ivuxolimab in advanced cancers. General study findings and limits: Some nonresponders likewise displayed low normalized T-cell clonal expansion.

Generated by immunoSEQ multiplex PCR, the TCRdb table keeps only in-frame clones and is missing some. The sample shows 35,000 to 40,000 clones, more than 80% of them seen only once. V dropped 5 bases and J dropped 1 base, with 15 bases sitting between them. The germline CDR1 and CDR2 sequences are SGHVS and FNYEAQ. This CDR3 is built from 16 residues. This sequence originates from an adult with an advanced solid tumor such as melanoma, head and neck, liver or kidney cancer. Material: CD4+ or CD8+ T cells sorted from blood, obtained in a trial of the OX40 agonist ivuxolimab. V and J are TRBV7-6 and TRBJ2-1; no definite D call. The CDR3: CASSHQVPPSYNEQFF. The CDR3 DNA is TGTGCCAGCAGCCACCAGGTGCCCCCATCCTACAATGAGCAGTTCTTC.